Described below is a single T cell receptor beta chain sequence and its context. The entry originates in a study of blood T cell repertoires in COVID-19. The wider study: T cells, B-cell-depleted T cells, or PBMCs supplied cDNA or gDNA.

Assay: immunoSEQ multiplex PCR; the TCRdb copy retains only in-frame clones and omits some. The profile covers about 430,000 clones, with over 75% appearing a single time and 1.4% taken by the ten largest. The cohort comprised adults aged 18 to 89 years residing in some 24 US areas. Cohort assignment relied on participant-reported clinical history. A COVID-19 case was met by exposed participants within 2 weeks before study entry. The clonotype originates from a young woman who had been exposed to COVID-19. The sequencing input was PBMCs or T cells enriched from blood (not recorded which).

In DNA, the CDR3 is TGTGCCACCAGTGATTTTTTGCGGGAGGGTGGGAATGAGCAGTTCTTC. This sequence encodes CATSDFLREGGNEQFF. This chain uses TRBV24-1 with TRBJ2-1; 9 nucleotides line up with TRBD2. V shed 1 base and J 7 bases; nucleotides not matched to a gene: 7. Germline CDR1 is KGHDR and CDR2 is SFDVKD. CDR3 length: 16 residues.